This T cell receptor (beta chain) stems from a study of shared clonotypes between healthy human individuals (dated by TCRdb to about 2020). Broadly, across the study: The cohort included three men and a couple of women between 18 and 49 years of age. For each donor, CD4 naive and CD4 memory were each run on three plates, CD8 naive on two plates, and CD8 memory on one plate. The study deeply sequenced blood TCR repertoires of five healthy adults to estimate repertoire size and the extent of clonotype sharing between individuals. Libraries were prepared and TCR repertoires were sequenced by different laboratories using diverse techniques, in order to increase sequencing depth and limit assay-specific biases. Between about 0.9 and 8.9 billion PBMCs per donor were obtained by leukapheresis.

Points the paper makes about the study in general: Sampling was restricted to blood, and TCR repertoires in tissues likely differ from the TCR repertoires found in blood. Based on pairwise subsampling, the degree of clonotype sharing among donors was expected to be affected by sequencing depth. Sharing across several donors was observed for about 5% of naive CD4, over 3% of naive CD8, about 2.3% of memory CD4, and around 0.42% of memory CD8 clonotypes. Estimated clonotype richness was generally larger for naive than for memory subsets. Because the study included a small number of donors, the genetic and exposure-history diversity represented was limited. Clonotypes shared by all four sorted-subset donors showed higher generation probabilities than non-shared clonotypes. Rarefaction of sorted-subset datasets indicated incomplete sequencing despite the large sequencing depth.

Via the germline V gene (reference sequence), CDR1 is MNHNY and CDR2 SVGAGI. V is cut by 0 bases and J by 8 bases, and the space between the germline ends is 14 bases. From the cysteine through the phenylalanine, the CDR3 covers 16 amino acids. CDR3 DNA is the only sequence kept; it has 48 bases, read in frame from the first base. Using the deep immunoSEQ assay, TCR CDR3 regions were amplified from genomic DNA by multiplex PCR. Extracted genomic DNA from each cell subset was spread evenly across all wells of several immunoSEQ 96-well plates, with each plate serving as a replicate. For sorted subsets, about 200 ng genomic DNA, equal to 30,000 or so T cell genomes, was loaded into each replicate PCR. Purified libraries were quantified with a Qubit 3.0 fluorometer, sized on a Bioanalyzer 2100, and re-quantified with the KAPA Library Quantification kit. A separate single-read 150-cycle Illumina NextSeq 550 flow cell was used to sequence each immunoSEQ 96-well plate. Under the source paper's analysis protocol: The immunoSEQ output contained only junctional sequences without quality scores, so filtering could not match that applied to full-length reads. To assign V/J genes and CDR3, sequences were annotated against IMGT germline references using PyIR, a Python wrapper for IgBLAST v1.9. Any read was removed if the V/J assignment was weak (E-value above 1e-6), the CDR3 was missing, or the read contained stop codons, out-of-frame junctions, or ambiguous translated residues. V3J clonotypes were defined as sequences sharing the same inferred V gene, J gene, and CDR3 amino acid sequence. To compute the percentage overlap between repertoires, the number of shared unique clonotypes was divided by the size of the smaller repertoire. Richness of each repertoire was evaluated using RTK rarefaction, the Chao1 estimator, and Recon v2.1 estimates of unobserved clonotypes. For all TCRbeta clonotypes obtained by the gDNA method from a handful of donors, generation probabilities were computed with OLGA. TCRdb provides this immuneACCESS table in a form limited to in-frame rearrangements. Some clones are lacking; in checked studies, under half of them reflect an unresolved V gene, and why the rest are absent is not known. Clone size and V and J calls were adopted from that table, with D and trimming inferred from the DNA. Counted in this sample were about 1 million clones; roughly 80% of them appeared once. The ten largest clones take up 1.4% of the sample.

The donors were healthy, HIV-negative adults with no recently reported acute infections or vaccinations. Every donor was a Caucasian adult living in Nashville, Tennessee, USA. CD4+ T cells were enriched by magnetic negative selection, after which naive cells were positively selected on CD45RA and the negative fraction was taken as the memory subset. After blood collection by leukapheresis, PBMCs were isolated using Ficoll-Histopaque density gradient centrifugation and then cryopreserved in the vapor phase of liquid nitrogen. Purity and quantity of every magnetically sorted T cell population were checked by analytical flow cytometry. Genomic DNA was isolated from every sorted fraction and measured by UV absorbance on a Nanodrop 2000c. On this clone: The target of this receptor is not known. No per-base quality is available; no much larger clone lies one base away.

The receptor was derived from a man between 18 and 29 years old in good health. This sequence uses TRBV6-6 and TRBJ1-6; a tentative D call is TRBD1 (6 bases match). What was sequenced was memory CD4+ T cells sorted from blood. The intended sense of this specimen's cell subset or site label: CD45RA-negative fraction. The sequenced DNA is TGTGCCAGCAGTTACTCAGGGGGACACAAGGATTCACCCCTCCACTTT. Its amino acids are CASSYSGGHKDSPLHF.